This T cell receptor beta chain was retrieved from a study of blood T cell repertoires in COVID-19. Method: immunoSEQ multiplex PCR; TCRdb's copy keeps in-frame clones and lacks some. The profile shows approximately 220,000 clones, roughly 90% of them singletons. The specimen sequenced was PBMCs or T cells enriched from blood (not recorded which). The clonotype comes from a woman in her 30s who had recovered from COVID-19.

Written as DNA, the CDR3 is TGTGCCAGCAGTTTAACCGGACAGGACTATGGCTACACCTTC. Protein product: CASSLTGQDYGYTF. This chain joins TRBV28 and TRBJ1-2, with 7 bases aligning to TRBD1. Germline V gene lookup returns CDR1 MDHEN and CDR2 SYDVKM. CDR3 length: 14 amino acids. V lost 2 bases, J lost 3 bases, and 3 bases stayed unmatched.